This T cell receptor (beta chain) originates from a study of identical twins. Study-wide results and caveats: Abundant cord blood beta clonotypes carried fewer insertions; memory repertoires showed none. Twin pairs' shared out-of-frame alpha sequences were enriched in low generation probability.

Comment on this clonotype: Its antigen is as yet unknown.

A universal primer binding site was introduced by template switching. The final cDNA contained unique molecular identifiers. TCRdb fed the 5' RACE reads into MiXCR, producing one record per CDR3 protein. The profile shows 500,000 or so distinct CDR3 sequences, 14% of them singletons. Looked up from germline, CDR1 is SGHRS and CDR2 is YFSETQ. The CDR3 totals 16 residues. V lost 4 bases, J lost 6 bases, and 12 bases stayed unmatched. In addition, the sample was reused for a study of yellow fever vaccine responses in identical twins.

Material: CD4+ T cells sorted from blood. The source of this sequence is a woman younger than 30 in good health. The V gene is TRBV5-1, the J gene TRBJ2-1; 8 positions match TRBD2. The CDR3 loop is CASSHLSGSLGNEQFF. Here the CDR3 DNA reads TGCGCCAGCAGCCATCTGAGCGGGAGTCTCGGCAATGAGCAGTTCTTC.